This TCR beta chain was retrieved from a study of T-cell memory formation after mild COVID-19. Overall study: For the most part, TCR clusters were specific to one donor. General study points: Clones contracting day 15 to 85 were balanced CD4/CD8; later expanders leaned CD4+. Contracting CD4+ clones lay largely in CM and EM, with CD8+ ones residing in EMRA. That cross-reactive memory joined was suggested by some responding clones appearing in pre-infection memory.

Using its own MiXCR run on the 5' RACE reads, TCRdb lists one record per CDR3 protein. The sample consists of some 6,800 distinct CDR3 sequences, less than 75% of them appearing once. This clonotype is medium-sized. Its matching antigen is unknown. The germline V gene has CDR1 MRHNA and CDR2 SNTAGT. The CDR3 has 13 residues. The ends lost 6 bases at V and 6 bases at J; junction bases unmatched: 3. The clonotype comes from an adult who had mild COVID-19 (a few samples of this study predate the infection). Cell type and time point are not known. The sequenced material came from PBMCs or a T cell subset sorted from them (not recorded which). The rearrangement links TRBV6-4 to TRBJ2-2; 8 nucleotides match TRBD1. CDR3 DNA sequence: TGTGCCAGCAGACAGGGGGAGGCCGGGGAGCTGTTTTTT. Protein: CASRQGEAGELFF.